The 16 T cell receptor beta chains below all came from one sample that was sequenced in a study of blood T cell repertoires in COVID-19. TCRdb's table, derived via immunoSEQ multiplex PCR, lists solely in-frame clones and lacks some. This table has under 300,000 clones, about 91% appearing once. Material: PBMCs or T cells enriched from blood (not recorded which). Receptor source: a woman in her thirties or forties with acute COVID-19.

The chain combines TRBV11-3 with TRBJ1-1; 9 nucleotides line up with TRBD1. Trimming took 5 bases from V and 4 from J; bases not matched to a gene: 5. This CDR3 comprises 14 residues. Germline assignment: CDR1 SGHNT and CDR2 YENEEA. The DNA of the CDR3 is TGTGCCAGCAGCCGGGAGACAGGGGGCACTGAAGCTTTCTTT. As protein: CASSRETGGTEAFF.

V is TRBV11-2 and J is TRBJ2-5; 12 positions match TRBD2. Germline CDR1 reads SGHAT; CDR2 reads FQNNGV. The CDR3 contains 18 residues. With V trimmed by 4 bases and J by 2 bases, 11 bases remained unmatched. For the CDR3, the DNA is TGTGCCAGCAGCTCCCGACTTCGAGGACTAGCGGGACAAGAGACCCAGTACTTC. It translates to CASSSRLRGLAGQETQYF.

J is TRBJ2-4 and V is TRBV5-3; D is undetermined. TRBV5-3 is an ORF; its function is uncertain. Trimming left V 2 bases short and J 8 bases short, with 17 bases between. This CDR3 has 15 residues. For the CDR3, the DNA is TGTGCCAGAAGCTTTTTGCGTTCTAGGTTAGACATTCAGTACTTC. Protein: CARSFLRSRLDIQYF.

The rearrangement links TRBV12-3 or TRBV12-4 to TRBJ1-2; D remains unclear. The CDR3 length is 10 residues. Trimming pared 7 bases from V and 4 bases from J, leaving 4 bases between. The CDR3 loop reads CASNGYGYTF. In DNA, the CDR3 is TGTGCCAGCAACGGCTATGGCTACACCTTC.

The V gene is TRBV7-2, the J gene TRBJ1-2, with no clear D. This CDR3 has 15 amino acids. Germline CDR1 and CDR2: SGHTA and FQGNSA. Trimming removed 5 bases from V and 4 bases from J, with 17 bases in between. The CDR3 sequence: CASSLGPEVSYGYTF. CDR3 sequence (DNA): TGTGCCAGCAGCCTAGGGCCCGAGGTGTCCTATGGCTACACCTTC.

This rearrangement joins TRBV24-1 to TRBJ2-1; 9 positions agree with TRBD1. The ends lost 10 bases at V and 6 bases at J; junction bases unmatched: 6. The V gene's germline CDR1 is KGHDR and CDR2 SFDVKD. The CDR3 is made up of 13 amino acids. CDR3: CATRDRVSNEQFF. In DNA form, the CDR3 reads TGTGCCACGCGGGACAGGGTTTCCAATGAGCAGTTCTTC.

The rearrangement uses TRBV13 and TRBJ2-1, with 14 nucleotides matching TRBD2. CDR3 length: 23 residues. CDR1 is PRHDT, CDR2 FYEKMQ, per germline (reference sequence). With 5 bases clipped from V and 0 bases from J, the junction kept 21 bases outside the gene matches. The CDR3 DNA is TGTGCCAGCAGCAGGGGGTGGGGTCCGGGACTAGCGGGAGTCGCCCTCTCCTACAATGAGCAGTTCTTC. As protein: CASSRGWGPGLAGVALSYNEQFF.

The rearrangement links TRBV18 to TRBJ1-1, with D possibly TRBD1 on 5 matching bases. CDR3 length equals 17 residues. The V gene lost 1 base and the J gene lost 0 bases, with 15 bases spanning the gap. Germline CDR1 reads KGHSH; CDR2 reads LQKENI. CDR3 sequence (DNA): TGTGCCAGCTCACCACTTGGAGGGGATAACTTGAACACTGAAGCTTTCTTT. Translating it yields CASSPLGGDNLNTEAFF.

The chain uses TRBV21-1 and TRBJ2-3; TRBD1, the table's D call, lacks a check against the DNA. TRBV21-1 is marked as a pseudogene. The CDR3 has 15 residues. This CDR3 is CASSDRAGGTDTQYF. The CDR3 DNA reads as TGTGCCAGCAGCGATAGGGCAGGGGGCACAGATACGCAGTATTTT.

About this clone itself: An end of the junction does not agree with germline; a read error may underlie this. The CDR3 reads CASSISREFRETQYF. Here the CDR3 DNA reads TGTGCTAGCAGCATCTCGCGGGAGTTTAGAGAGACCCAGTACTTC. J is TRBJ2-5 and V is TRBV7-7; 7 positions agree with TRBD2. This CDR3 has 15 residues. The germline V gene encodes CDR1 SSHAT and CDR2 FNYEAQ (reference sequence).

This chain links TRBV29-1 with TRBJ2-1; weak D call: TRBD2 (6 bases). V shed 6 bases and J shed 4 bases, with 19 bases lying between them. Germline values: CDR1 SQVTM, CDR2 ANQGSEA. The CDR3 has 15 residues. The CDR3 DNA is TGCAGCGTGAAGGGACCTAGCGAGGGGTACAATGAGCAGTTCTTC. Its translation: CSVKGPSEGYNEQFF.

The rearrangement uses TRBV19 and TRBJ1-2, with 9 nucleotides matching TRBD1. This CDR3 is built from 15 residues. V lost 3 bases, J lost 10 bases, and 12 bases stayed unmatched. Germline CDR1 LNHDA, CDR2 SQIVND (reference sequence). Here the CDR3 DNA reads TGTGCCAGTAGTATTGGGGGCCGGGACAGGGCACTCTACACCTTC. Its protein product is CASSIGGRDRALYTF.

This rearrangement joins TRBV4-1 to TRBJ1-3, with 10 bases fitting TRBD1. V lost 2 bases, J lost 0 bases, and 13 bases stayed unmatched. The CDR3 runs 20 residues. Germline lookup yields CDR1 MGHRA and CDR2 YSYEKL. The chain's CDR3 is CASSQPGTGVRSFSGNTIYF. The CDR3 nucleotides are TGCGCCAGCAGCCAACCCGGGACAGGGGTCCGCTCCTTCTCTGGAAACACCATATATTTT.

The chain links TRBV27 to TRBJ2-5; D may be TRBD1 (5 bases). The V end lost 4 bases, the J end lost 2 bases, and 11 bases lay between the germline ends. Germline V lookup: CDR1 MNHEY, CDR2 SMNVEV (reference sequence). This CDR3 region has 14 residues. The CDR3 spells CASSSDISQETQYF. CDR3 DNA sequence: TGTGCCAGCAGTTCGGACATAAGTCAAGAGACCCAGTACTTC.

V usage is TRBV14 and J usage is TRBJ2-1, with D possibly being TRBD2 (6 bases). The germline V gene encodes CDR1 SGHDN and CDR2 FVKESK. This CDR3 is built from 15 residues. The ends were cut back, 3 bases at V and 0 bases at J, with 9 bases in the middle. The CDR3 sequence is CASSHETSSYNEQFF. The CDR3 DNA follows: TGTGCCAGCAGCCATGAGACTAGCTCCTACAATGAGCAGTTCTTC.

The genes are TRBV2 and TRBJ1-4; TRBD1 might be the D (5 bases). Germline values: CDR1 SNHLY, CDR2 FYNNEI. With 10 bases removed from V and 0 bases from J, the gap between germline ends came to 12 bases. CDR3 length: 14 amino acids. CDR3 in DNA: TGTGCCACACAGACAGTTGCAACTAATGAAAAACTGTTTTTT. This translates into CATQTVATNEKLFF.